These T cell receptor beta chains were read from a single sample in a study of OX40 agonist ivuxolimab in advanced cancers. Only in-frame clones appear in the TCRdb table, and some are missing; sequencing was by immunoSEQ multiplex PCR. Of about 64,000 clones detected, 80% to 85% appear once; the ten largest clones hold around 5%. The sample consisted of CD4+ or CD8+ T cells sorted from blood, taken in a trial of the OX40 agonist ivuxolimab. These receptors were obtained from an adult with an advanced solid tumor such as melanoma, head and neck, liver or kidney cancer. CDR3s include the opening cysteine and the closing phenylalanine or tryptophan. The D gene is left open where the match is weak. The size of a clone is reported for some rows only, either as once, few or many, or as a class for expanded clones.

V gene: TRBV19; clone size: -; J gene: TRBJ1-2; CDR3 length: 14; D gene: -; CDR3 DNA: TGTGCCAGTACAAACGGAGGGGCCTACTATGGCTACACCTTC; CDR3 protein: CASTNGGAYYGYTF
V gene: TRBV7-3; clone size: -; J gene: TRBJ1-2; CDR3 length: 15; D gene: TRBD1; CDR3 DNA: TGTGCCAGCAGCTTAACTCCCGGGACAGTGAATGGCTACACCTTC; CDR3 protein: CASSLTPGTVNGYTF
V gene: TRBV6-1; clone size: -; J gene: TRBJ1-2; CDR3 length: 15; D gene: TRBD1; CDR3 DNA: TGTGCCAGCAGTAGTCGGGACAGCCTTAACTATGGCTACACCTTC; CDR3 protein: CASSSRDSLNYGYTF
V gene: TRBV6-5; clone size: -; J gene: TRBJ1-2; CDR3 length: 15; D gene: TRBD1; CDR3 DNA: TGTGCCAGCACCAGGGGGCCAGGGCTTGGGTATGGCTACACCTTC; CDR3 protein: CASTRGPGLGYGYTF
V gene: TRBV2; clone size: -; J gene: TRBJ1-3; CDR3 length: 17; D gene: TRBD1; CDR3 DNA: TGTGCCAGCAGTTCGACCGGGACAGTGAGCTCTGGAAACACCATATATTTT; CDR3 protein: CASSSTGTVSSGNTIYF
V gene: TRBV5-1; clone size: -; J gene: TRBJ1-1; CDR3 length: 15; D gene: -; CDR3 DNA: TGCGCCAGCAGCATTACCTCAGGGGAAGGAGCTGAAGCTTTCTTT; CDR3 protein: CASSITSGEGAEAFF
V gene: TRBV4-3; clone size: few; J gene: TRBJ2-1; CDR3 length: 17; D gene: -; CDR3 DNA: TGCGCCAGCAGCCGCCGAGCGTCGACCCACGGTGTCAATGAGCAGTTCTTC; CDR3 protein: CASSRRASTHGVNEQFF
V gene: TRBV19; clone size: -; J gene: TRBJ1-4; CDR3 length: 15; D gene: -; CDR3 DNA: TGTGCCAGTAGTATAGGACGGCTACTGAATGAAAAACTGTTTTTT; CDR3 protein: CASSIGRLLNEKLFF
V gene: TRBV9; clone size: -; J gene: TRBJ2-1; CDR3 length: 16; D gene: -; CDR3 DNA: TGTGCCAGCAGCGTCTTCTTAGGGGCCGCCTACAATGAGCAGTTCTTC; CDR3 protein: CASSVFLGAAYNEQFF
V gene: TRBV7-3; clone size: -; J gene: TRBJ2-7; CDR3 length: 14; D gene: -; CDR3 DNA: TGTGCCAGCAGCTCTGACGGCCACCTGGGCGAGCAGTACTTC; CDR3 protein: CASSSDGHLGEQYF
V gene: TRBV11-2; clone size: -; J gene: TRBJ2-1; CDR3 length: 15; D gene: -; CDR3 DNA: TGTGCCAGCACCGAAAACAGGGTGAGGGGCAATGAGCAGTTCTTC; CDR3 protein: CASTENRVRGNEQFF
V gene: TRBV4-1; clone size: -; J gene: TRBJ1-2; CDR3 length: 17; D gene: -; CDR3 DNA: TGCGCCAGCAGCCAAGATCCCCCTTCGGGTAGAGGAGGCGGCTACACCTTC; CDR3 protein: CASSQDPPSGRGGGYTF
V gene: TRBV9; clone size: -; J gene: TRBJ2-7; CDR3 length: 14; D gene: TRBD1; CDR3 DNA: TGTGCCAGCAGCCCCGGGACAGGGGTGTACGAGCAGTACTTC; CDR3 protein: CASSPGTGVYEQYF
V gene: TRBV11-3; clone size: -; J gene: TRBJ1-5; CDR3 length: 13; D gene: TRBD1; CDR3 DNA: TGTGCCAGCAGCTTCGGACAGGATCAGCCCCAGCATTTT; CDR3 protein: CASSFGQDQPQHF
V gene: TRBV5-1; clone size: -; J gene: TRBJ1-2; CDR3 length: 13; D gene: -; CDR3 DNA: TGCGCCAGCAGCTTGGGAGGGGAAGGTGGCTACACCTTC; CDR3 protein: CASSLGGEGGYTF
V gene: TRBV5-5; clone size: -; J gene: TRBJ1-2; CDR3 length: 12; D gene: -; CDR3 DNA: TGTGCCAGCAGCTTAAGGACAGATGGCTACACCTTC; CDR3 protein: CASSLRTDGYTF
V gene: TRBV2; clone size: -; J gene: TRBJ2-7; CDR3 length: 15; D gene: TRBD2; CDR3 DNA: TGTGCCAGCAGTGAGGAGACTAGCGGTTCTCTCGAGCAGTACTTC; CDR3 protein: CASSEETSGSLEQYF
V gene: TRBV5-4; clone size: once; J gene: TRBJ1-3; CDR3 length: 13; D gene: TRBD1; CDR3 DNA: TGTGCCTGCTCGGACAGGGTTGGAAACACCATATATTTT; CDR3 protein: CACSDRVGNTIYF
V gene: TRBV29-1; clone size: -; J gene: TRBJ2-7; CDR3 length: 13; D gene: -; CDR3 DNA: TGCAGCGTTTGGGGTCCAGGGGTTTCCGAGCAGTACTTC; CDR3 protein: CSVWGPGVSEQYF
V gene: TRBV6-6; clone size: -; J gene: TRBJ1-6; CDR3 length: 15; D gene: -; CDR3 DNA: TGTGCCAGCACCCCGTCCGTCTCGGGCAATTCACCCCTCCACTTT; CDR3 protein: CASTPSVSGNSPLHF
V gene: TRBV21-1; clone size: -; J gene: TRBJ2-7; CDR3 length: 17; D gene: -; CDR3 DNA: TGTGCCAGCAGCGCGCCGGGACAGTCCTTGACTTGCCCCGAGCAGTACTTC; CDR3 protein: CASSAPGQSLTCPEQYF
V gene: TRBV7-9; clone size: medium-sized; J gene: TRBJ2-1; CDR3 length: 15; D gene: -; CDR3 DNA: TGTGCCAGCAGCTTAGGCCTAGTCCCCTACAATGAGCAGTTCTTC; CDR3 protein: CASSLGLVPYNEQFF
V gene: TRBV20-1; clone size: few; J gene: TRBJ1-2; CDR3 length: 11; D gene: -; CDR3 DNA: TGCAGTGCTACAGTGATCTATGGCTACACCTTC; CDR3 protein: CSATVIYGYTF
V gene: TRBV11-3; clone size: once; J gene: TRBJ2-5; CDR3 length: 14; D gene: -; CDR3 DNA: TGTGCCAGCAGCTTAGTCCAGGGTCAAGAGACCCAGTACTTC; CDR3 protein: CASSLVQGQETQYF
V gene: TRBV5-4; clone size: -; J gene: TRBJ1-6; CDR3 length: 14; D gene: -; CDR3 DNA: TGTGCCAGCAGCTCACAAGACCGGTATTCACCCCTCCACTTT; CDR3 protein: CASSSQDRYSPLHF
V gene: TRBV7-2; clone size: -; J gene: TRBJ2-5; CDR3 length: 14; D gene: -; CDR3 DNA: TGTGCCAGCAGCTTAATGTCGGGGAAAGAGACCCAGTACTTC; CDR3 protein: CASSLMSGKETQYF
V gene: TRBV9; clone size: -; J gene: TRBJ1-5; CDR3 length: 14; D gene: -; CDR3 DNA: TGTGCCAGCAGCGTGACAGGATTAGGGCAGCCCCAGCATTTT; CDR3 protein: CASSVTGLGQPQHF
V gene: TRBV2; clone size: few; J gene: TRBJ1-5; CDR3 length: 14; D gene: TRBD1; CDR3 DNA: TGTGCCAGTATCGGGACAGGGGGCGGGCAGCCCCAGCATTTT; CDR3 protein: CASIGTGGGQPQHF
V gene: TRBV28; clone size: -; J gene: TRBJ2-5; CDR3 length: 16; D gene: -; CDR3 DNA: TGTGCCAGCAGTTTATATCCCACAGGTCTTGAAGTGACCCAGTACTTC; CDR3 protein: CASSLYPTGLEVTQYF
V gene: TRBV19; clone size: -; J gene: TRBJ1-6; CDR3 length: 15; D gene: -; CDR3 DNA: TGTGCCAGTAGTCCCCAGTTAGGCGATAATTCACCCCTCCACTTT; CDR3 protein: CASSPQLGDNSPLHF
V gene: TRBV19; clone size: -; J gene: TRBJ2-3; CDR3 length: 16; D gene: TRBD1; CDR3 DNA: TGTGCCAGCCAAGAAGGGGACAGGGCGTCCACAGATACGCAGTATTTT; CDR3 protein: CASQEGDRASTDTQYF
V gene: TRBV12-5; clone size: -; J gene: TRBJ1-5; CDR3 length: 16; D gene: TRBD1; CDR3 DNA: TGTGCTAGTGGTTTGGGACTGACAGGGGGCGAGGGGCCCCAGCATTTT; CDR3 protein: CASGLGLTGGEGPQHF
V gene: TRBV5-6; clone size: once; J gene: TRBJ2-1; CDR3 length: 13; D gene: TRBD1; CDR3 DNA: TGTGCCAGCAGCCAAGGACAGGGCAATGAGCAGTTCTTC; CDR3 protein: CASSQGQGNEQFF
V gene: TRBV25-1; clone size: once; J gene: TRBJ1-6; CDR3 length: 15; D gene: -; CDR3 DNA: TGTGCCAGCAGTGAATTGTTAGTCCGCCGGGGGGCCCTCCACTTT; CDR3 protein: CASSELLVRRGALHF
V gene: TRBV6-6; clone size: -; J gene: TRBJ2-7; CDR3 length: 15; D gene: TRBD2; CDR3 DNA: TGTGCCAGCAGTTACAGCACTAGCGGCTTCTACGAGCAGTACTTC; CDR3 protein: CASSYSTSGFYEQYF
V gene: TRBV9; clone size: -; J gene: TRBJ2-3; CDR3 length: 14; D gene: -; CDR3 DNA: TGTGCCAGCAGCGTTACGCTGACCATAGATACGCAGTATTTT; CDR3 protein: CASSVTLTIDTQYF
V gene: TRBV19; clone size: few; J gene: TRBJ1-2; CDR3 length: 16; D gene: -; CDR3 DNA: TGTGCCAGTAGTATGGATTCTGGGCGGGCTAACTATGGCTACACCTTC; CDR3 protein: CASSMDSGRANYGYTF
V gene: TRBV30; clone size: -; J gene: TRBJ1-2; CDR3 length: 14; D gene: -; CDR3 DNA: TGTGCCCGGAGAAATGAGGAGGATACCTATGGCTACACCTTC; CDR3 protein: CARRNEEDTYGYTF
V gene: TRBV6-5; clone size: -; J gene: TRBJ1-1; CDR3 length: 13; D gene: -; CDR3 DNA: TGTGCCAGCACCGTGACAGTGGACACTGAAGCTTTCTTT; CDR3 protein: CASTVTVDTEAFF
V gene: TRBV6-1; clone size: -; J gene: TRBJ1-1; CDR3 length: 12; D gene: -; CDR3 DNA: TGTGCCAGCAGTAAGGGGTTCGGGGAAGCTTTCTTT; CDR3 protein: CASSKGFGEAFF
V gene: TRBV7-3; clone size: -; J gene: TRBJ2-2; CDR3 length: 14; D gene: TRBD1; CDR3 DNA: TGTGCCAGCAGCTTAGGGACAGGGACCGGGGAGCTGTTTTTT; CDR3 protein: CASSLGTGTGELFF
V gene: TRBV4-3; clone size: -; J gene: TRBJ1-5; CDR3 length: 15; D gene: -; CDR3 DNA: TGCGCCAGCAGCCAAGATAGAAAGGGGAACCAGCCCCAGCATTTT; CDR3 protein: CASSQDRKGNQPQHF
V gene: TRBV11-2; clone size: -; J gene: TRBJ1-2; CDR3 length: 16; D gene: -; CDR3 DNA: TGTGCCAGCAGCGTCCCGGACCTGAGGGGCCTCTATGGCTACACCTTC; CDR3 protein: CASSVPDLRGLYGYTF
V gene: TRBV4-1; clone size: -; J gene: TRBJ1-5; CDR3 length: 16; D gene: -; CDR3 DNA: TGCGCCAGCAGCCAAGATCCCCCTAGGGGGGGTCAGCCCCAGCATTTT; CDR3 protein: CASSQDPPRGGQPQHF
V gene: TRBV10-3; clone size: few; J gene: TRBJ1-2; CDR3 length: 13; D gene: -; CDR3 DNA: TGTGCCATCAGTGCAGAGGAAAACTATGGCTACACCTTC; CDR3 protein: CAISAEENYGYTF
V gene: TRBV12-5; clone size: -; J gene: TRBJ2-1; CDR3 length: 12; D gene: -; CDR3 DNA: TGTGCTAGTGGCCTAGGATGGAATGAGCAGTTCTTC; CDR3 protein: CASGLGWNEQFF
V gene: TRBV5-1; clone size: -; J gene: TRBJ1-1; CDR3 length: 15; D gene: -; CDR3 DNA: TGCGCCAGCAGCTTGTGGCAGGGTGGGGACACTGAAGCTTTCTTT; CDR3 protein: CASSLWQGGDTEAFF
V gene: TRBV7-2; clone size: -; J gene: TRBJ2-3; CDR3 length: 19; D gene: TRBD2; CDR3 DNA: TGTGCCAGCAGCTTAAATCCGATGGGACTAGCGGGAGCTTCAGATACGCAGTATTTT; CDR3 protein: CASSLNPMGLAGASDTQYF
V gene: TRBV18; clone size: -; J gene: TRBJ1-2; CDR3 length: 15; D gene: -; CDR3 DNA: TGTGCCAGCTCACCAGGGGCTTTAGAGGACTATGGCTACACCTTC; CDR3 protein: CASSPGALEDYGYTF
V gene: TRBV7-8; clone size: -; J gene: TRBJ2-3; CDR3 length: 16; D gene: -; CDR3 DNA: TGTGCCAGCAGCCACCAGAGGGCAGCTAGCACAGATACGCAGTATTTT; CDR3 protein: CASSHQRAASTDTQYF
V gene: TRBV7-3; clone size: -; J gene: TRBJ1-2; CDR3 length: 13; D gene: -; CDR3 DNA: TGTGCCAGCAGCTTAACACCTAACTATGGCTACACCTTC; CDR3 protein: CASSLTPNYGYTF
V gene: TRBV30; clone size: many; J gene: TRBJ2-7; CDR3 length: 13; D gene: TRBD2; CDR3 DNA: TGTGCCTGGAGCCAAGCGGGGTCCTACGAGCAGTACTTC; CDR3 protein: CAWSQAGSYEQYF